The 15 T cell receptor beta chains listed next were all sequenced from one sample in a study of T cells in Graves' hyperthyroidism and ophthalmopathy. The CDR3 regions of TCR beta were amplified from RNA transcripts. Using the HTBI primer set, a first-round RT-PCR was run on the TCR CDR3. Via MiXCR, TCRdb re-called the multiplex PCR reads, giving one row per CDR3 protein. The sample carries around 420,000 distinct CDR3 sequences, around 14% recorded once. Sequencing was performed on blood. These receptors originate from a woman aged 18-30 years with Graves' hyperthyroidism.

This clonotype was observed a few times. The CDR3 bases are TGTGCCAACATCCAGGGGGAGGGAGCGGGTGACAATGAGCAGTTCTTC. Translation: CANIQGEGAGDNEQFF. The V and J genes are TRBV7-9 and TRBJ2-1; perhaps D is TRBD1 or TRBD2 (7 bases each). The CDR3 has 16 residues. The germline V and J ends were trimmed by 10 bases and 5 bases, with 24 bases remaining between them. From germline, CDR1 is SEHNR and CDR2 FQNEAQ (reference sequence).

This clonotype was recorded many times. The chain is built from TRBV28 and TRBJ1-5; D gene ambiguous. The germline V gene encodes CDR1 MDHEN and CDR2 SYDVKM. The CDR3 length is 15 residues. V was cut by 1 base and J by 2 bases, with 9 bases left in between. Here the CDR3 reads CASSLLGSGNQPQHF. CDR3 nucleotide sequence: TGTGCCAGCAGTTTATTGGGAAGTGGCAATCAGCCCCAGCATTTT.

This clonotype appeared many times. The chain is built from TRBV11-1 and TRBJ2-6, with D possibly being TRBD1 or TRBD2 (5 bases each). CDR3 length: 18 residues. The germline CDR1 and CDR2 sequences are SGHAT and FQDESV (reference sequence). Deletions cut 2 bases from V and 1 base from J, with 15 bases between. CDR3 sequence reads: CASSLWPGRTSGANVLTF. The CDR3 DNA is TGTGCCAGCAGCTTATGGCCGGGACGGACATCTGGGGCCAACGTCCTGACTTTC.

Many counts were recorded for this clonotype. This chain connects TRBV7-6 to TRBJ2-7; the D is unclear. The CDR3 covers 12 residues. Trimming left V 0 bases short and J 7 bases short, with 7 bases between. The germline CDR1 and CDR2 sequences are SGHVS and FNYEAQ. CDR3 sequence reads: CASSLAGSEQYF. The CDR3, as DNA: TGTGCCAGCAGCTTAGCAGGTTCAGAGCAGTACTTC.

This chain uses TRBV4-1 with TRBJ1-3; D is possibly TRBD1 (6 bases). The germline gives CDR1 MGHRA, CDR2 YSYEKL. Trimming stripped 4 bases from V and 0 bases from J, with 19 bases between. This CDR3 is 18 amino acids long. CDR3 bases: TGCGCCAGCAGCCCGCGGACAGCACTAAACCCCTCTGGAAACACCATATATTTT. Its translation is CASSPRTALNPSGNTIYF.

This clonotype was found many times. The CDR3 nucleotides read TGCAGTGCTAGGGGACAAGGGCCTGCCTCTAACTATGGCTACACCTTC. Protein sequence: CSARGQGPASNYGYTF. V and J are TRBV20-1 and TRBJ1-2, with D perhaps matching TRBD1 (6 bases). V was trimmed by 3 bases and J by 0 bases, leaving 17 bases between them. Germline loops: CDR1 DFQATT, CDR2 SNEGSKA (reference sequence). This CDR3 has 16 amino acids.

Many counts were recorded for this clonotype. The V call is TRBV7-2, the J call TRBJ1-6; weak D call: TRBD1 (5 bases). Deletions cut 5 bases from V and 7 bases from J, with 15 bases between. Germline CDR1 and CDR2: SGHTA and FQGNSA. This CDR3 is 15 amino acids long. The CDR3 protein is CASSTLLTVNSPLHF. The DNA of the CDR3 is TGTGCCAGCAGCACGCTCTTGACAGTAAATTCACCCCTCCACTTT.

The chain has TRBV2 and TRBJ2-5, with 9 bases aligning to TRBD1. V shed 6 bases, J shed 5 bases, and the junction held 10 bases outside the gene matches. This CDR3 has 15 residues. Germline V CDR1 and CDR2: SNHLY, FYNNEI. This chain's CDR3 is CASRPSTGGAETQYF. For the CDR3, the DNA is TGTGCCAGCAGACCTTCGACAGGGGGTGCGGAGACCCAGTACTTC.

This clonotype was counted a single time. The chain is built from TRBV5-4 and TRBJ1-6; no definite D call. V shed 4 bases and J shed 6 bases, with 20 bases lying between them. The CDR3 has 17 residues. CDR1 is SGHNT, CDR2 YYREEE, per germline (reference sequence). The CDR3 region is CASSPSPTHSLNSPLHF. The CDR3 DNA is TGTGCCAGCAGCCCCAGCCCAACGCACTCCCTTAATTCACCCCTCCACTTT.

This clonotype was observed a handful of times. The genes are TRBV6-2 or TRBV6-3 and TRBJ1-5; D not certain. This CDR3 spans 15 amino acids. The ends were cut back, 0 bases at V and 3 bases at J, with 9 bases in the middle. Germline V CDR1 and CDR2: MNHEY, SVGEGT. CDR3 bases: TGTGCCAGCAGTTACTCCGGGCAGTACAATCAGCCCCAGCATTTT. The encoded protein is CASSYSGQYNQPQHF.

The chain is built from TRBV15 and TRBJ2-3; 15 nucleotides align to TRBD2. The CDR3 contains 15 residues. Unmatched junction bases numbered 10, after V lost 8 bases and J lost 10 bases. From germline, CDR1 is LNHNV and CDR2 YYDKDF (reference sequence). CDR3 coding DNA: TGTGCCACCGGACGGGGACTAGCGGGGGGTAGACCGCAGTATTTT. This encodes CATGRGLAGGRPQYF. The full variable domain, in which reference TRBV15 and TRBJ2-3 provide the parts outside the CDR3, is DAMVIQNPRYQVTQFGKPVTLSCSQTLNHNVMYWYQQKSSQAPKLLFHYYDKDFNNEADTPDNFQSRRPNTSFCFLDIRSPGLGDTAMYLCATGRGLAGGRPQYFGPGTRLTVL.

This clonotype was counted ten times or more. CDR3 in amino acids: CASGTGGGNTIYF. Here the CDR3 DNA reads TGTGCCAGCGGGACAGGGGGGGGAAACACCATATATTTT. This chain links TRBV11-2 with TRBJ1-3; 11 bases are a match to TRBD1. With V trimmed by 8 bases and J by 4 bases, 1 base remained unmatched. Germline CDR1 SGHAT, CDR2 FQNNGV. CDR3 length equals 13 residues.

About this clonotype itself: Since no conserved phenylalanine or tryptophan closes the CDR3, a read error is the likely cause. This chain connects TRBV6-4 to TRBJ2-3, with D possibly TRBD1 on 6 matching bases. This CDR3 comprises 15 residues. V lost 8 bases and J lost 0, with 15 bases in between. CDR1 is MRHNA and CDR2 is SNTAGT in the germline V gene. CDR3 sequence: CASPSPGHSTDTQYL. CDR3 coding DNA: TGTGCCAGCCCCAGTCCGGGACACAGCACAGATACGCAGTATCTT.

The chain links TRBV5-1 to TRBJ1-4; a possible D gene is TRBD1 (5 bases). Germline V gives CDR1 SGHRS, CDR2 YFSETQ. V was cut by 2 bases and J by 2 bases, with 16 bases left in between. This CDR3 has 17 residues. CDR3: CASSFKGARYTNEKLFF. The CDR3 DNA reads TGCGCCAGCAGCTTCAAAGGGGCAAGGTACACTAATGAAAAACTGTTTTTT.

In the case of this clonotype: At one end the junction does not follow the germline gene, possibly because of a read error. V is TRBV7-9 and J is TRBJ2-5, with 7 bases matching TRBD1. Germline CDR1 and CDR2: SEHNR and FQNEAQ (reference sequence). This CDR3 region has 16 residues. The CDR3, as DNA: TGTGCCGGCAGCTTAGGAGCCGGGACAGCCCAAGAGACCCAGTACTTC. It encodes CAGSLGAGTAQETQYF.